These T cell receptor beta chains were read from a single sample in a study of blood T cell repertoires in COVID-19. Sequencing was performed with immunoSEQ multiplex PCR; in TCRdb, only in-frame clones are kept and a portion is missing. This sample has roughly 100,000 clones, with around 81% found just once. The sample consisted of peripheral blood. The receptors here all came from a man older than 75 with COVID-19, enrolled during active disease. CDR3s include the opening cysteine and the closing phenylalanine or tryptophan. Fields, in order: V gene, clone size, J gene, D gene, CDR3 length, CDR3 protein, CDR3 DNA. D genes are given only for firm matches. Clone size is given for some rows only: seen once, a few or many times, or a class if the clone is expanded.

V gene: TRBV7-6
clone size: .
J gene: TRBJ2-5
D gene: .
CDR3 length: 15
CDR3 protein: CASSLVGGRAETQYF
CDR3 DNA: TGTGCCAGCAGCTTAGTTGGAGGTAGAGCAGAGACCCAGTACTTC

V gene: TRBV5-1
clone size: .
J gene: TRBJ2-5
D gene: .
CDR3 length: 13
CDR3 protein: CASSDVGRETQYF
CDR3 DNA: TGCGCCAGCAGCGACGTGGGGAGAGAGACCCAGTACTTC

V gene: TRBV7-6
clone size: .
J gene: TRBJ2-1
D gene: .
CDR3 length: 17
CDR3 protein: CASSLGAFVGGNNEQFF
CDR3 DNA: TGTGCCAGCAGCTTAGGCGCGTTTGTCGGCGGAAACAATGAGCAGTTCTTC

V gene: TRBV5-4
clone size: .
J gene: TRBJ2-2
D gene: .
CDR3 length: 17
CDR3 protein: CASSLEPGLMVTGELFF
CDR3 DNA: TGTGCCAGCAGCTTGGAGCCAGGGTTGATGGTAACCGGGGAGCTGTTTTTT

V gene: TRBV27
clone size: .
J gene: TRBJ2-7
D gene: TRBD1
CDR3 length: 15
CDR3 protein: CASSFSGTGTYEQYF
CDR3 DNA: TGTGCCAGCAGTTTTTCCGGGACAGGGACCTACGAGCAGTACTTC

V gene: TRBV14
clone size: .
J gene: TRBJ1-1
D gene: TRBD1
CDR3 length: 14
CDR3 protein: CASSLRTGNTEAFF
CDR3 DNA: TGTGCCAGCAGCCTACGGACAGGGAACACTGAAGCTTTCTTT

V gene: TRBV2
clone size: .
J gene: TRBJ1-1
D gene: .
CDR3 length: 14
CDR3 protein: CASSDQTANTEAFF
CDR3 DNA: TGTGCCAGCAGTGACCAGACAGCGAACACTGAAGCTTTCTTT

V gene: TRBV5-5
clone size: few
J gene: TRBJ1-3
D gene: .
CDR3 length: 19
CDR3 protein: CASSPSGLGSSRAWDTIYF
CDR3 DNA: TGTGCCAGCAGCCCTTCGGGACTAGGGAGCTCACGAGCATGGGACACCATATATTTT

V gene: TRBV21-1
clone size: .
J gene: TRBJ2-7
D gene: .
CDR3 length: 13
CDR3 protein: CASSSREVYEQYF
CDR3 DNA: TGTGCCAGCAGTTCCAGGGAAGTCTACGAGCAGTACTTC

V gene: TRBV5-4
clone size: .
J gene: TRBJ2-2
D gene: TRBD2
CDR3 length: 17
CDR3 protein: CASRRASGGLNTGELFF
CDR3 DNA: TGTGCCAGCAGGCGAGCTAGCGGGGGCCTTAACACCGGGGAGCTGTTTTTT

V gene: TRBV10-3
clone size: once
J gene: TRBJ2-7
D gene: .
CDR3 length: 15
CDR3 protein: CAISDSAATTYEQYF
CDR3 DNA: TGTGCCATCAGTGACTCGGCGGCAACCACCTACGAGCAGTACTTC

V gene: TRBV27
clone size: .
J gene: TRBJ1-6
D gene: TRBD1
CDR3 length: 16
CDR3 protein: CASSIAPGQGVSPLHF
CDR3 DNA: TGTGCCAGCAGTATCGCTCCGGGACAGGGGGTTTCACCCCTCCACTTT

V gene: TRBV5-4
clone size: .
J gene: TRBJ1-4
D gene: .
CDR3 length: 13
CDR3 protein: CASTPAGSEKLFF
CDR3 DNA: TGTGCCAGCACTCCCGCTGGTAGTGAAAAACTGTTTTTT

V gene: TRBV19
clone size: .
J gene: TRBJ1-1
D gene: .
CDR3 length: 15
CDR3 protein: CASSRGDLMNTEAFF
CDR3 DNA: TGTGCCAGTAGTAGGGGAGACCTCATGAACACTGAAGCTTTCTTT

V gene: TRBV24-1
clone size: .
J gene: TRBJ2-3
D gene: TRBD2
CDR3 length: 16
CDR3 protein: CATSPGLAGLTDTQYF
CDR3 DNA: TGTGCCACCAGTCCGGGACTAGCGGGACTCACAGATACGCAGTATTTT

V gene: TRBV2
clone size: .
J gene: TRBJ2-6
D gene: TRBD1
CDR3 length: 17
CDR3 protein: CASSAGTGFSGANVLTF
CDR3 DNA: TGTGCCAGCAGTGCTGGGACAGGGTTCTCTGGGGCCAACGTCCTGACTTTC

V gene: TRBV5-1
clone size: .
J gene: TRBJ1-2
D gene: .
CDR3 length: 14
CDR3 protein: CASSLSNGGYGYTF
CDR3 DNA: TGCGCCAGCAGCTTGTCCAACGGGGGCTATGGCTACACCTTC

V gene: TRBV28
clone size: .
J gene: TRBJ1-2
D gene: .
CDR3 length: 14
CDR3 protein: CASSFEVSDYGYTF
CDR3 DNA: TGTGCCAGCAGTTTTGAAGTCAGCGATTATGGCTACACCTTC

V gene: TRBV19
clone size: .
J gene: TRBJ2-3
D gene: TRBD2
CDR3 length: 16
CDR3 protein: CASSIGSGRGRNTQYF
CDR3 DNA: TGTGCCAGTAGTATTGGGAGCGGGAGGGGGAGAAATACGCAGTATTTT

V gene: TRBV5-1
clone size: .
J gene: TRBJ1-1
D gene: .
CDR3 length: 13
CDR3 protein: CASSPPGFTEAFF
CDR3 DNA: TGCGCCAGCAGCCCCCCGGGATTTACTGAAGCTTTCTTT

V gene: TRBV28
clone size: .
J gene: TRBJ1-1
D gene: .
CDR3 length: 20
CDR3 protein: CASSTHAMSGTILAGTEAFF
CDR3 DNA: TGTGCCAGCAGTACCCACGCTATGTCCGGGACAATCCTCGCCGGAACTGAAGCTTTCTTT

V gene: TRBV2
clone size: .
J gene: TRBJ1-6
D gene: TRBD1
CDR3 length: 14
CDR3 protein: CASSGGTGRSPLHF
CDR3 DNA: TGTGCCAGCAGTGGCGGGACAGGGCGGTCACCCCTCCACTTT

V gene: TRBV28
clone size: .
J gene: TRBJ2-2
D gene: TRBD2
CDR3 length: 17
CDR3 protein: CASSFPSGSPQAGELFF
CDR3 DNA: TGTGCCAGCAGTTTCCCTAGCGGGAGCCCCCAGGCCGGGGAGCTGTTTTTT

V gene: TRBV10-3
clone size: .
J gene: TRBJ1-2
D gene: .
CDR3 length: 14
CDR3 protein: CAISESSQGRGYTF
CDR3 DNA: TGTGCCATCAGTGAATCGAGTCAGGGAAGGGGCTACACCTTC

V gene: TRBV5-1
clone size: once
J gene: TRBJ2-5
D gene: TRBD2
CDR3 length: 15
CDR3 protein: CASSFSGGIQETQYF
CDR3 DNA: TGCGCCAGCAGCTTCAGCGGGGGGATCCAAGAGACCCAGTACTTC

V gene: TRBV27
clone size: .
J gene: TRBJ2-2
D gene: .
CDR3 length: 14
CDR3 protein: CASTPLLGAGELFF
CDR3 DNA: TGTGCCAGCACCCCCTTACTTGGTGCCGGGGAGCTGTTTTTT

V gene: TRBV30
clone size: few
J gene: TRBJ2-2
D gene: TRBD1
CDR3 length: 17
CDR3 protein: CAWSVPWGQGAWGELFF
CDR3 DNA: TGTGCCTGGAGTGTCCCTTGGGGACAGGGGGCATGGGGGGAGCTGTTTTTT

V gene: TRBV5-1
clone size: .
J gene: TRBJ2-7
D gene: TRBD2
CDR3 length: 14
CDR3 protein: CASSLTSGVYEQYF
CDR3 DNA: TGCGCCAGCAGCTTGACTAGCGGGGTCTACGAGCAGTACTTC

V gene: TRBV28
clone size: few
J gene: TRBJ1-2
D gene: TRBD1
CDR3 length: 14
CDR3 protein: CASSKQGANYGYTF
CDR3 DNA: TGTGCCAGCAGCAAACAGGGGGCTAACTATGGCTACACCTTC

V gene: TRBV5-6
clone size: few
J gene: TRBJ1-4
D gene: .
CDR3 length: 15
CDR3 protein: CASSRRVGGYEKLFF
CDR3 DNA: TGTGCCAGCAGCCGCAGGGTCGGCGGCTACGAAAAACTGTTTTTT

V gene: TRBV6-5
clone size: .
J gene: TRBJ2-1
D gene: TRBD2
CDR3 length: 15
CDR3 protein: CASRGLAGNYNEQFF
CDR3 DNA: TGTGCCAGCAGAGGACTAGCGGGAAACTACAATGAGCAGTTCTTC

V gene: TRBV6-2/TRBV6-3
clone size: once
J gene: TRBJ1-6
D gene: .
CDR3 length: 17
CDR3 protein: CASSSPTGGSYNSPLHF
CDR3 DNA: TGTGCCAGCAGTTCCCCGACAGGCGGGTCCTATAATTCACCCCTCCACTTT

V gene: TRBV7-8
clone size: .
J gene: TRBJ1-1
D gene: .
CDR3 length: 16
CDR3 protein: CASSQPLPGVNTEAFF
CDR3 DNA: TGTGCCAGCAGCCAACCCCTCCCGGGGGTGAACACTGAAGCTTTCTTT

V gene: TRBV19
clone size: .
J gene: TRBJ1-4
D gene: TRBD1
CDR3 length: 14
CDR3 protein: CASKSGTVVEKLFF
CDR3 DNA: TGTGCCAGCAAATCAGGGACAGTCGTTGAAAAACTGTTTTTT

V gene: TRBV3-1/TRBV3-2
clone size: .
J gene: TRBJ2-5
D gene: TRBD2
CDR3 length: 16
CDR3 protein: CASSQTLGEGLETQYF
CDR3 DNA: TGTGCCAGCAGCCAGACGCTGGGGGAGGGTTTGGAGACCCAGTACTTC

V gene: TRBV5-4
clone size: .
J gene: TRBJ2-3
D gene: .
CDR3 length: 18
CDR3 protein: CASSYDGPLLQGTDTQYF
CDR3 DNA: TGTGCCAGCAGCTACGACGGACCACTGCTACAGGGCACAGATACGCAGTATTTT

V gene: TRBV21-1
clone size: once
J gene: TRBJ1-2
D gene: .
CDR3 length: 17
CDR3 protein: CASNRRLLRQGTRGYTF
CDR3 DNA: TGTGCCAGCAACCGACGGTTGCTTCGACAGGGCACACGCGGCTACACCTTC

V gene: TRBV5-4
clone size: .
J gene: TRBJ2-2
D gene: TRBD1
CDR3 length: 16
CDR3 protein: CASSHGDRGRPGELFF
CDR3 DNA: TGTGCCAGCAGCCACGGGGACAGGGGGCGCCCCGGGGAGCTGTTTTTT

V gene: TRBV5-1
clone size: .
J gene: TRBJ2-1
D gene: TRBD2
CDR3 length: 15
CDR3 protein: CASSLASGGNNEQFF
CDR3 DNA: TGCGCCAGCAGCTTGGCTAGCGGGGGGAACAATGAGCAGTTCTTC

V gene: TRBV29-1
clone size: .
J gene: TRBJ2-1
D gene: TRBD2
CDR3 length: 17
CDR3 protein: CSVEDGEAGGPDNEQFF
CDR3 DNA: TGCAGCGTTGAAGATGGGGAAGCGGGAGGGCCGGACAATGAGCAGTTCTTC

V gene: TRBV19
clone size: .
J gene: TRBJ2-7
D gene: TRBD2
CDR3 length: 15
CDR3 protein: CASSIAPSGRSEQYF
CDR3 DNA: TGTGCCAGTAGTATCGCCCCTAGCGGGAGGAGCGAGCAGTACTTC

V gene: TRBV14
clone size: .
J gene: TRBJ1-2
D gene: .
CDR3 length: 15
CDR3 protein: CASSHRQSNLYGYTF
CDR3 DNA: TGTGCCAGCAGCCACCGACAGTCTAATCTCTATGGCTACACCTTC

V gene: TRBV10-2
clone size: .
J gene: TRBJ2-7
D gene: .
CDR3 length: 12
CDR3 protein: CASRDSPYEQYF
CDR3 DNA: TGCGCCAGCAGGGACAGTCCCTACGAGCAGTACTTC

V gene: TRBV11-2
clone size: .
J gene: TRBJ2-7
D gene: .
CDR3 length: 14
CDR3 protein: CASSLVPGDYEQYF
CDR3 DNA: TGTGCCAGCAGCTTAGTACCAGGGGACTACGAGCAGTACTTC

V gene: TRBV5-1
clone size: .
J gene: TRBJ2-1
D gene: TRBD2
CDR3 length: 19
CDR3 protein: CASSQRPGTGTRRYNEQFF
CDR3 DNA: TGCGCCAGCAGCCAGCGGCCGGGGACTGGGACTAGGCGGTACAATGAGCAGTTCTTC

V gene: TRBV11-2
clone size: once
J gene: TRBJ2-7
D gene: .
CDR3 length: 15
CDR3 protein: CASSSQASTAYEQYF
CDR3 DNA: TGTGCCAGCAGCTCCCAGGCCTCCACGGCCTACGAGCAGTACTTC

V gene: TRBV19
clone size: .
J gene: TRBJ2-1
D gene: .
CDR3 length: 13
CDR3 protein: CASSPDWPNEQFF
CDR3 DNA: TGTGCCAGTAGTCCGGACTGGCCCAATGAGCAGTTCTTC

V gene: TRBV18
clone size: once
J gene: TRBJ1-1
D gene: .
CDR3 length: 13
CDR3 protein: CASSPQGDTEAFF
CDR3 DNA: TGTGCCAGCTCACCACAGGGGGACACTGAAGCTTTCTTT

V gene: TRBV2
clone size: .
J gene: TRBJ1-5
D gene: TRBD1
CDR3 length: 15
CDR3 protein: CASTLDRVGRQPQHF
CDR3 DNA: TGTGCCAGCACTTTGGACAGGGTCGGGCGTCAGCCCCAGCATTTT

V gene: TRBV18
clone size: .
J gene: TRBJ1-2
D gene: TRBD1
CDR3 length: 15
CDR3 protein: CASSPRQGANYGYTF
CDR3 DNA: TGTGCCAGCTCACCAAGACAGGGGGCTAACTATGGCTACACCTTC